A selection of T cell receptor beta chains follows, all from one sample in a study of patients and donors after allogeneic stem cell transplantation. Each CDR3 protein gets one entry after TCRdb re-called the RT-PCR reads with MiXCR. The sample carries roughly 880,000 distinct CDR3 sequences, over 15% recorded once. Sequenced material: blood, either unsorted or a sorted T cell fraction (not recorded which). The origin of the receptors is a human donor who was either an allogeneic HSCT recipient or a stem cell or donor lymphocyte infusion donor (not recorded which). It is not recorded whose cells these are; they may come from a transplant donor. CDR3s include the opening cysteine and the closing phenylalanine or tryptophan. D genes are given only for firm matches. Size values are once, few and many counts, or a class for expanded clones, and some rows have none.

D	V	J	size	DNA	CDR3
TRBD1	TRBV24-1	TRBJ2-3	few	TGTGCCACGAGCAGGGGACAGCCAGATACGCAGTATTTT	CATSRGQPDTQYF
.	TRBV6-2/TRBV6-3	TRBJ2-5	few	TGTGCCAGCAGCCCCTCTGACGAGACCCAGTACTTC	CASSPSDETQYF
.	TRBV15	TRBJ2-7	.	TGTGCCACCAGCAGAGACAGGAGGTCCGGCGAGCAGTACTTC	CATSRDRRSGEQYF
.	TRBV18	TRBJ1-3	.	TGTGCCAGCTCACCTACAGGGTCGTACTCTGGAAACACCATATATTTT	CASSPTGSYSGNTIYF
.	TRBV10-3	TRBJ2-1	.	TGTGCCATCAGTGACGGACAGAACTCCTACAATGAGCAGTTCTTC	CAISDGQNSYNEQFF
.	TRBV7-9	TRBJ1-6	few	TGTGCCAGCAGCTTAGACAGGTCTAATTCACCCCTCCACTTT	CASSLDRSNSPLHF
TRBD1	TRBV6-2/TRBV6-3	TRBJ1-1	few	TGTGCCAGTCGACGACCGGGACAGAAATTTAAGAACACTGAAGCTTTCTTT	CASRRPGQKFKNTEAFF
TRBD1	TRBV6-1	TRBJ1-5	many	TGTGCCAGCAAACTGACAGGGGATAGCAATCAGCCCCAGCATTTT	CASKLTGDSNQPQHF
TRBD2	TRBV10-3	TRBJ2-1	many	TGTGCCATCAGTGAGTCGGCTAGCGGAAATGAGCAGTTCTTC	CAISESASGNEQFF
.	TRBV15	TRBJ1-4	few	TGTGCCACCAGCAGAGTCAACGGGGGGCGCGGGGAAAAACTGTTTTTT	CATSRVNGGRGEKLFF
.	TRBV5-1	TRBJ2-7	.	TGCGCCAGCAGCTTATTCGGGGCACTAGGAGACGAGCAGTACTTC	CASSLFGALGDEQYF
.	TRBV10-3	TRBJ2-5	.	TGTGCCATCAGTGAGATGCTAGCTGAGCCCTCGGAGACCCAGTACTTC	CAISEMLAEPSETQYF
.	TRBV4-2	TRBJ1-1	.	TGTGCCAGCAGCCAAGATCCGGGGGCGCGACGGACTGAAGCTTTCTTT	CASSQDPGARRTEAFF
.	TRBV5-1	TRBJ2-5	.	TGCGCCAGCAGCTTTACCGGCCCTGATCCAGAGACCCAGTACTTC	CASSFTGPDPETQYF
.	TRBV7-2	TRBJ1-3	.	TGTGCCAGCAGCCCAAGGGACCGACGGATAAAGACCATATATTTT	CASSPRDRRIKTIYF
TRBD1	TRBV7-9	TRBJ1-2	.	TGTGCCAGCAGCTTAGTTCTGGGACAGGGGAGCTTC	CASSLVLGQGSF
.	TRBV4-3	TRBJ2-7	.	TGCGCCAGCAGCCAAGAGCAGGCTAGCTCCTACGAGCAGTACTTC	CASSQEQASSYEQYF
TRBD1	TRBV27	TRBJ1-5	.	TGTGCCATCTCGACAGGGACATTTAATCAGCCCCAGCATTTT	CAISTGTFNQPQHF
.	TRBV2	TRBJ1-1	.	TGTGCCACCACGAACTCAGGCTATCACACTGAAGCTTTCTTT	CATTNSGYHTEAFF
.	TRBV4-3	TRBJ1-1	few	TGCGCCAGCAGCCAAGAAACAGGGCGTTCCGCTGAAGCTTTCTTT	CASSQETGRSAEAFF
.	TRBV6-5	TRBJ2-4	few	TGTGCCAGCAGTTACTCTAAATCCCTCCCCAACATTCAGTACTTC	CASSYSKSLPNIQYF
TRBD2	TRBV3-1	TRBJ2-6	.	TGTGCCAGCAGCCAAGATACGGGGACTAGCGGGAGCTCTGGGGCCAACGTCCTGACTTTC	CASSQDTGTSGSSGANVLTF
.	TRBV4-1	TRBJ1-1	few	TGCGCCAGCAGCCAAGAACGACTTGGGGGGCTGGGCACTGAAGCTTTCTTT	CASSQERLGGLGTEAFF
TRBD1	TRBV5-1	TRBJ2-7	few	TGCGCCAGCAGCTGGGACAGGGGGTCCTACGAGCAGTACTTC	CASSWDRGSYEQYF
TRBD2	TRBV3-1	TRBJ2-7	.	TGTGCCAGCAGCCAAGATAGGCGGCTAGCGGGAGTCTACGAGCAGTACTTC	CASSQDRRLAGVYEQYF
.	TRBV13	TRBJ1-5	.	TGTGCCAGCAGCTTGACTAGAGGGGGGATCTATAGCAATCAGCCCCAGCATTTT	CASSLTRGGIYSNQPQHF
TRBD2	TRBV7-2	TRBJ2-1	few	TGTGCCAGCAGCTTGAAAGCGGGGGGGCAAAATGAGCAGTTCTTC	CASSLKAGGQNEQFF
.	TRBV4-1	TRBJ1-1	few	TGCGCCAGCAGCCAAAAATGGTGGGGACCTGAAGCTTTCTTT	CASSQKWWGPEAFF
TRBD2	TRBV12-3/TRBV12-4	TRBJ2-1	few	TGTGCCAGCAGCGAGGGGCTAGCGGGAGTGCCCTACAATGAGCAGTTCTTC	CASSEGLAGVPYNEQFF
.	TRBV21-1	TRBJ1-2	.	TGTGCCAGCAGCCTTCAGGGCATAGCAGAGTCAAACTATGGCTACACCTTC	CASSLQGIAESNYGYTF
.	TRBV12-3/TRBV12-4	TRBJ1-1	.	TGTGCCAGCAGTTCGGTCAGGCCCTTCACTGAAGCTTTCTTT	CASSSVRPFTEAFF
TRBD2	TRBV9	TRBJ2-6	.	TGTGCCAGCAGCCCGCGTGGGGGGGAGGCTGGGGCCAACGTCCTGACTTTC	CASSPRGGEAGANVLTF
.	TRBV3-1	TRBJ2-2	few	TGTGCCAGCAGCCAAGATCGAGGATTCGCGAACACCGGGGAGCTGTTTTTT	CASSQDRGFANTGELFF
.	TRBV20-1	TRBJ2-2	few	TGCAGTGCTAGCGCCGGGGGCTTGAACACCGGGGAGCTGTTTTTT	CSASAGGLNTGELFF
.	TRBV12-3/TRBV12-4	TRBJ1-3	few	TGTGCCAGCAGTTTTGTCGGGGTCAGCTCTGGAAACACCATATATTTT	CASSFVGVSSGNTIYF
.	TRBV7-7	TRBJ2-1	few	TGTGCCAGCAGCTTAGCCACTGGCGACCCAGCTATGGGTGAGCAGTTCTTC	CASSLATGDPAMGEQFF
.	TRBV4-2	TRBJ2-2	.	TGTGCCAGCAGCTCGTGGGAGACGGACACCGGGGAGCTGTTTTTT	CASSSWETDTGELFF
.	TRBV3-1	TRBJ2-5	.	TGTGCCAGCAGCCAACCGGGACTCAACCAAGAGACCCAGTACTTC	CASSQPGLNQETQYF
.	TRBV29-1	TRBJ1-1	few	TGCAGCGGCCACAACACTGAAGCTTTCTTT	CSGHNTEAFF
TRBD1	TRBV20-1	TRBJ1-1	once	TGCAGTGCTAGAGATCTGGACAGGGGTTCTGAAGCTTTCTTT	CSARDLDRGSEAFF
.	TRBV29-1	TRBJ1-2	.	TGCAGCGTCCTCGGAGGGGCAACCGATGGCTACACCTTC	CSVLGGATDGYTF
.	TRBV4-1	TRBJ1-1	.	TGCGCCAGCAGCCACGACCAGGGAGACACTGAAGCTTTCTTT	CASSHDQGDTEAFF
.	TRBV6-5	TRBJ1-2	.	TGTGCCAGCAGTCATAGGTACTATGGCTACACCTTC	CASSHRYYGYTF
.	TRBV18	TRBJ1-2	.	TGTGCCAGCTCACCGGTGATAAGGAACTATGGCTACACCTTC	CASSPVIRNYGYTF
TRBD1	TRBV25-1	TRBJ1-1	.	TGTGCCAGCAGTGTTCCGGGACAGGTCCCTGAAGCTTTCTTT	CASSVPGQVPEAFF
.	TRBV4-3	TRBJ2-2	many	TGCGCCAGCAGCCAATCGGGGCAGAAGAACACCGGGGAGCTGTTTTTT	CASSQSGQKNTGELFF
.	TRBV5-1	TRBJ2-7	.	TGCGCCAGCAGCTTGGGGGACACGGTTAAATCCTACGAGCAGTACTTC	CASSLGDTVKSYEQYF
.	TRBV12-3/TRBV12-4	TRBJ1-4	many	TGTGCCAGCAGTTCCCGGGCTTTTAGCTGGGGAAAACTGTTTTTT	CASSSRAFSWGKLFF
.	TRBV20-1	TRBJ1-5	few	TGCAGTGCGGAACCAGGGAGCGGGTCCTATAGCAATCAGCCCCAGCATTTT	CSAEPGSGSYSNQPQHF
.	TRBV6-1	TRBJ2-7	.	TGTGCCAGCAGACACCCGGGCTCCGGATCTTACGAGCAGTACTTC	CASRHPGSGSYEQYF
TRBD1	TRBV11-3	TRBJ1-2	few	TGTGCCAGCAGCCCGGGACAGGGGCGGGCGTATGGCTACACCTTC	CASSPGQGRAYGYTF
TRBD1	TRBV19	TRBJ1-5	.	TGTGCCAGTAGTACATCGACAGGGAGGAAAAGCAATCAGCCCCAGCATTTT	CASSTSTGRKSNQPQHF
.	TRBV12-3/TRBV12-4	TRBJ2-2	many	TGTGCCAGCAGCCCTGGGGGGTTCGCCGGGGAGCTGTTTTTT	CASSPGGFAGELFF
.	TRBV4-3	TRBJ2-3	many	TGCGCCAGCAGCCAAGGTCGGGGCGGGACAGATACGCAGTATTTT	CASSQGRGGTDTQYF
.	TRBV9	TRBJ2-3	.	TGTGCCAGCAGCCCAGGTGGGGGACCCCCGGTTTTGTCTAGCACAGATACGCAGTATTTT	CASSPGGGPPVLSSTDTQYF
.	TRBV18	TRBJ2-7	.	TGTGCCAGCTCACCAACCCAGACCTACGAGCAGTACTTC	CASSPTQTYEQYF
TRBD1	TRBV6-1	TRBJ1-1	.	TGTGCCAGCAGCGCGACAGGGAGGCCAGAAGCTTTCTTT	CASSATGRPEAFF
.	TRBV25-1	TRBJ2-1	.	TGTGCCAGCAGTGAATTCGGGGACCACAATGAGCAGTTCTTC	CASSEFGDHNEQFF
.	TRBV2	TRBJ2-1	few	TGTGCCAGCAGTGGTGAGCAGTTCTTC	CASSGEQFF